This T cell receptor beta chain was sequenced during a study of Ad26.COV2.S vaccination and SARS-CoV-2 variants. Some clones are missing from TCRdb's copy, which holds only in-frame ones; the method was immunoSEQ multiplex PCR. The sample lists about 350,000 clones, 90% to 95% seen once, with 3.9% in the top ten. Regarding the study as a whole: For non-spike TCRs, breadth in vaccine recipients resembled that in placebo recipients. Responses of T cells in total may have been underestimated by the TCR breadth and depth analyses.

This CDR3 contains 15 residues. Per germline, CDR1 KGHSH and CDR2 LQKENI. Trimming shortened V by 1 base and J by 7 bases, and 11 bases separated the two germline ends. Concerning this clone: As yet, its antigen is unknown.

Sequenced here: peripheral blood, sampled after recovery from COVID-19. The receptor was isolated from a human donor who had recovered from COVID-19. This chain uses TRBV18 with TRBJ1-6; D is uncertain. CDR3 residues: CASSPRDRTNSPLHF. In DNA form, the CDR3 reads TGTGCCAGCTCACCACGGGATAGGACGAATTCACCCCTCCACTTT.